This T cell receptor (beta chain) was captured in a study of technical replicates of blood from a handful of donors. Germline values: CDR1 LNHDA, CDR2 SQIVND (reference sequence). The CDR3 sequence is 15 residues long. V trimming: 5 bases; J trimming: 2 bases; junction bases outside the gene matches: 6. TCRdb's table, derived via immunoSEQ multiplex PCR, lists solely in-frame clones and lacks some. The top ten clones hold approximately 0.26% of a sample with about 68,000 clones, 95% to 97% of them seen once. The sequenced material came from T cells isolated from PBMCs. The chain is built from TRBV19 and TRBJ1-1; TRBD1 matches at 9 bases. The clonotype comes from a human donor in good health. The CDR3 loop is CASSPLTGGNTEAFF. DNA for the CDR3: TGTGCCAGTAGTCCCTTGACAGGGGGAAACACTGAAGCTTTCTTT.